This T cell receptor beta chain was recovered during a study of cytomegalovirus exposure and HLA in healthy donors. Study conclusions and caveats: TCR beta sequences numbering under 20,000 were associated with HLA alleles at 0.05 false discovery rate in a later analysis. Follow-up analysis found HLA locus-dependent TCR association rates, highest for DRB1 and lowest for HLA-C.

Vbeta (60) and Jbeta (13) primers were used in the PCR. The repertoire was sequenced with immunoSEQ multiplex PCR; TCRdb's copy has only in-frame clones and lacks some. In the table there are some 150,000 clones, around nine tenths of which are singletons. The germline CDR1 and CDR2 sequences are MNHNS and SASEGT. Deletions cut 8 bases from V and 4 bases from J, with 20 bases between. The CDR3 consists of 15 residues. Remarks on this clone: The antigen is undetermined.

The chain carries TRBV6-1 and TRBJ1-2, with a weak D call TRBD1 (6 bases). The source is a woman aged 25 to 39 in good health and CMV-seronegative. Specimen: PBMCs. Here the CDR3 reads CASLISGHTSYGYTF. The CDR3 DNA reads TGTGCCAGCTTAATATCGGGACACACTAGCTATGGCTACACCTTC.